This is a list of T cell receptor beta chains from one sample in a study of CXCR3-negative and CXCR3-positive naive CD8 T cells. Using the 5' RACE reads, TCRdb records one entry per CDR3 protein without DNA. The sample table sets out 5,000 to 7,000 distinct CDR3 sequences. Sequencing input: naive CXCR3+ CD8+ T cells from blood. Every receptor here comes from a human donor in good health. Some clones in this sample may be carry-over from other donors' samples. Each CDR3 is given with its conserved first and last residue. Not every row has a clone size; where given, it reads once, few, many or a size class.

clone_size: .
v_call: TRBV6-6
j_call: TRBJ2-7
cdr3_aa: CASSSLDWYEQYF

clone_size: .
v_call: TRBV28
j_call: TRBJ2-2
cdr3_aa: CASTAGFTGELFF

clone_size: .
v_call: TRBV7-2
j_call: TRBJ2-7
cdr3_aa: CASSLGPSGGVYEQYF

clone_size: medium-sized
v_call: TRBV29-1
j_call: TRBJ1-2
cdr3_aa: CSVDPGENYGYTF

clone_size: medium-sized
v_call: TRBV28
j_call: TRBJ2-3
cdr3_aa: CASSLWAGDSSGGPDTQYF

clone_size: .
v_call: TRBV5-6
j_call: TRBJ2-5
cdr3_aa: CASSSTTHETQYF

clone_size: .
v_call: TRBV29-1
j_call: TRBJ2-4
cdr3_aa: CSVEGTAVAKNIQYF

clone_size: .
v_call: TRBV12-3/TRBV12-4
j_call: TRBJ2-1
cdr3_aa: CASSDRHEQFF

clone_size: medium-sized
v_call: TRBV20-1
j_call: TRBJ2-3
cdr3_aa: CSSHDPRQGATDTQYF

clone_size: medium-sized
v_call: TRBV15
j_call: TRBJ2-1
cdr3_aa: CATSRDTTMGGEKYNEQFF

clone_size: .
v_call: TRBV5-1
j_call: TRBJ1-2
cdr3_aa: CASRVDRREQNGYTF

clone_size: .
v_call: TRBV21-1
j_call: TRBJ1-1
cdr3_aa: CAHRGQTNTEAFF

clone_size: .
v_call: TRBV2
j_call: TRBJ2-5
cdr3_aa: CASTRAKPETQYF

clone_size: .
v_call: TRBV2
j_call: TRBJ2-1
cdr3_aa: CASSNPGLGAYNEQFF

clone_size: .
v_call: TRBV7-3
j_call: TRBJ2-6
cdr3_aa: CASSLTGSSLGANVLTF

clone_size: .
v_call: TRBV4-2
j_call: TRBJ1-5
cdr3_aa: CASSPTRLGQGSNQPQHF

clone_size: medium-sized
v_call: TRBV20-1
j_call: TRBJ2-1
cdr3_aa: CSANYGTSGINEQFF

clone_size: .
v_call: TRBV29-1
j_call: TRBJ2-3
cdr3_aa: CSVVTGHDITDTQYF

clone_size: medium-sized
v_call: TRBV29-1
j_call: TRBJ2-1
cdr3_aa: CSVDGGSYNEQFF

clone_size: .
v_call: TRBV7-2
j_call: TRBJ2-1
cdr3_aa: CASSLVAGNEQFF

clone_size: medium-sized
v_call: TRBV6-5
j_call: TRBJ1-4
cdr3_aa: CASSYDPRPRGNEKLFF

clone_size: medium-sized
v_call: TRBV29-1
j_call: TRBJ2-1
cdr3_aa: CSVVASGYNEQFF

clone_size: .
v_call: TRBV5-6
j_call: TRBJ1-1
cdr3_aa: CASSPLSVYTEAFF

clone_size: .
v_call: TRBV7-2
j_call: TRBJ1-6
cdr3_aa: CASSLGLNSPLHF

clone_size: medium-sized
v_call: TRBV18
j_call: TRBJ2-3
cdr3_aa: CASLYRDRSTDTQYF

clone_size: .
v_call: TRBV7-6
j_call: TRBJ2-3
cdr3_aa: CASSLGKGTDTQYF

clone_size: medium-sized
v_call: TRBV18
j_call: TRBJ2-3
cdr3_aa: CASSPERVTSTDTQYF

clone_size: medium-sized
v_call: TRBV13
j_call: TRBJ2-6
cdr3_aa: CASSSPGQGSWAGANVLTF

clone_size: .
v_call: TRBV4-1
j_call: TRBJ2-7
cdr3_aa: CASSQAGPGTESEQYF

clone_size: medium-sized
v_call: TRBV5-6
j_call: TRBJ1-3
cdr3_aa: CASSSPLGFGNTIYF

clone_size: .
v_call: TRBV20-1
j_call: TRBJ1-4
cdr3_aa: CSAPTESYEKLFF

clone_size: .
v_call: TRBV29-1
j_call: TRBJ1-2
cdr3_aa: CSVARANNYGYTF

clone_size: medium-sized
v_call: TRBV29-1
j_call: TRBJ2-1
cdr3_aa: CSAEGGSSYNEQFF

clone_size: medium-sized
v_call: TRBV11-2
j_call: TRBJ2-3
cdr3_aa: CASSWAGGHRDTQYF

clone_size: .
v_call: TRBV29-1
j_call: TRBJ2-1
cdr3_aa: CSVSGSNNEQFF

clone_size: .
v_call: TRBV6-5
j_call: TRBJ1-3
cdr3_aa: CASKAGSYSGNTIYF

clone_size: .
v_call: TRBV25-1
j_call: TRBJ2-7
cdr3_aa: CASTGTGGYEQYF

clone_size: .
v_call: TRBV6-2/TRBV6-3
j_call: TRBJ1-2
cdr3_aa: CASSYEGFDYGYTF

clone_size: .
v_call: TRBV6-6
j_call: TRBJ2-5
cdr3_aa: CASSFRGARVETQYF

clone_size: medium-sized
v_call: TRBV20-1
j_call: TRBJ2-3
cdr3_aa: CSARDEGALDTQYF

clone_size: .
v_call: TRBV25-1
j_call: TRBJ1-1
cdr3_aa: CASSEFAEAFF

clone_size: medium-sized
v_call: TRBV6-5
j_call: TRBJ2-5
cdr3_aa: CASRDRLAGAETQYF

clone_size: .
v_call: TRBV6-5
j_call: TRBJ2-3
cdr3_aa: CASSYLVTDTQYF

clone_size: .
v_call: TRBV6-6
j_call: TRBJ2-6
cdr3_aa: CASSYIYAGGSGANVLTF

clone_size: medium-sized
v_call: TRBV12-3/TRBV12-4
j_call: TRBJ1-2
cdr3_aa: CASSLIGAGYGYTF

clone_size: .
v_call: TRBV6-6
j_call: TRBJ2-1
cdr3_aa: CASSYFNEQFF

clone_size: .
v_call: TRBV20-1
j_call: TRBJ2-1
cdr3_aa: CSARLLGVYEQFF

clone_size: medium-sized
v_call: TRBV6-6
j_call: TRBJ1-2
cdr3_aa: CASSPWPRNNYGYTF

clone_size: .
v_call: TRBV19
j_call: TRBJ1-5
cdr3_aa: CASSLGLGTGRPQHF

clone_size: .
v_call: TRBV21-1
j_call: TRBJ2-1
cdr3_aa: CASSMKRGPHHNEQFF

clone_size: .
v_call: TRBV29-1
j_call: TRBJ2-1
cdr3_aa: CSVSGTNHNEQFF

clone_size: medium-sized
v_call: TRBV29-1
j_call: TRBJ2-7
cdr3_aa: CSVDFQGEKQYF

clone_size: .
v_call: TRBV9
j_call: TRBJ1-1
cdr3_aa: CASSVADVGQMNTEAFF

clone_size: .
v_call: TRBV29-1
j_call: TRBJ1-2
cdr3_aa: CSVKPPGHTLDGYTF

clone_size: .
v_call: TRBV29-1
j_call: TRBJ2-1
cdr3_aa: CSVEGDRTDEQFF

clone_size: .
v_call: TRBV5-1
j_call: TRBJ1-3
cdr3_aa: CASSPTDGMSSGNTIYF

clone_size: medium-sized
v_call: TRBV10-3
j_call: TRBJ2-1
cdr3_aa: CAISERPDEQFF

clone_size: .
v_call: TRBV7-3
j_call: TRBJ2-5
cdr3_aa: CASSRTGGETQYF

clone_size: .
v_call: TRBV3-1
j_call: TRBJ1-1
cdr3_aa: CPSSQVMQGRKNTEAFF